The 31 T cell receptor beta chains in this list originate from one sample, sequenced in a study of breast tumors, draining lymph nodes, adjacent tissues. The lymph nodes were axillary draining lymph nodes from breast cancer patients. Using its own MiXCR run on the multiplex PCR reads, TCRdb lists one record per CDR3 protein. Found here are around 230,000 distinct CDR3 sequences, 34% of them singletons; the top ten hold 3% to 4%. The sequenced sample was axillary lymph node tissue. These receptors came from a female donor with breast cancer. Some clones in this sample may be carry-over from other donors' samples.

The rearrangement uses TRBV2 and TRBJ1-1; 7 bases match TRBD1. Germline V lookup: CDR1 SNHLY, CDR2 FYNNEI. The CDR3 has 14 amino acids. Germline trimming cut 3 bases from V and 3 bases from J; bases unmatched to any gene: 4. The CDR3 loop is CASSEVDRYTEAFF. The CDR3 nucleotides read TGTGCCAGCAGTGAGGTGGACAGGTACACTGAAGCTTTCTTT.

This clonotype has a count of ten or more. The CDR3 DNA reads TGTGCCAGCAGCGCCCTCACAGATACGCAGTATTTT. Translating gives CASSALTDTQYF. The rearrangement links TRBV2 to TRBJ2-3; no reliable D call. This CDR3 has 12 amino acids. Germline CDR1 SNHLY, CDR2 FYNNEI. Trimming left V 6 bases short and J 2 bases short, with 6 bases between.

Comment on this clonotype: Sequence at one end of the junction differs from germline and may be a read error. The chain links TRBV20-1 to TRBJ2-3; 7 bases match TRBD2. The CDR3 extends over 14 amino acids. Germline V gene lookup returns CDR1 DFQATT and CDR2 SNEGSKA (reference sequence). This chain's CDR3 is CSAEEAGVTATQYF. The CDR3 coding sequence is TGCAGTGCGGAAGAGGCGGGGGTTACAGCTACGCAGTATTTT.

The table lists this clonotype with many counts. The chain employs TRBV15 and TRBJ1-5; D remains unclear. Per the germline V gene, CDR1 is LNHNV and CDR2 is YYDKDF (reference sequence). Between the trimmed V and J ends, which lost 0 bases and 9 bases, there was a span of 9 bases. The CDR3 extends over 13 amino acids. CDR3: CATSRDLWAPQHF. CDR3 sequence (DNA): TGTGCCACCAGCAGAGATCTTTGGGCGCCCCAGCATTTT.

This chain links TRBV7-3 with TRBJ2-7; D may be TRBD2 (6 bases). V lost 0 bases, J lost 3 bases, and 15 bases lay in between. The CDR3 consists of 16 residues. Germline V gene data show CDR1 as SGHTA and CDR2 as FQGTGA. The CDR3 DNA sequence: TGTGCCAGCAGCTTAACGAAGACCAGCGGGTTCTACGAGCAGTACTTC. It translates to CASSLTKTSGFYEQYF.

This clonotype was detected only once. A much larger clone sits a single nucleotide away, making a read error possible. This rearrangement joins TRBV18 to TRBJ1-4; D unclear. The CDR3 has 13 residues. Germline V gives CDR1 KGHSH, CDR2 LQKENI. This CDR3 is CASSPLEGEKPFF. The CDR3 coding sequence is TGTGCCAGCTCACCACTGGAGGGAGAAAAACCGTTTTTT.

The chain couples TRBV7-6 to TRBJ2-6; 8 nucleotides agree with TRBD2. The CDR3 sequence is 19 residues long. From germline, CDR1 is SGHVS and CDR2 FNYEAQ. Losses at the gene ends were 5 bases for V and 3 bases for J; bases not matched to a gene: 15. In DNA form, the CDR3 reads TGTGCCAGCAGCCCCCTGTTCGGAAGCGGGGGAGGTGGGGCCAACGTCCTGACTTTC. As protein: CASSPLFGSGGGGANVLTF.

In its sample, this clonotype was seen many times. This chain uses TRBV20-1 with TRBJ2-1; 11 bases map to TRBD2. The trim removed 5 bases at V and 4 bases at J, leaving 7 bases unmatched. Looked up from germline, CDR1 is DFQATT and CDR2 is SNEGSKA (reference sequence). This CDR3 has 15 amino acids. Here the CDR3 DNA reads TGCAGTGCTGGATCGACTAGCGGGATGTACAATGAGCAGTTCTTC. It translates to CSAGSTSGMYNEQFF.

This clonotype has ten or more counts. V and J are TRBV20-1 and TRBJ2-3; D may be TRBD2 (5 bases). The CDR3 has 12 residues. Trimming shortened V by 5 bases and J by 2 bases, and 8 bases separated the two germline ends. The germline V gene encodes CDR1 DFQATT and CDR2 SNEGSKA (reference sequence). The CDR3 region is CSAYSDTDTQYF. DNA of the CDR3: TGCAGTGCTTATAGCGACACAGATACGCAGTATTTT.

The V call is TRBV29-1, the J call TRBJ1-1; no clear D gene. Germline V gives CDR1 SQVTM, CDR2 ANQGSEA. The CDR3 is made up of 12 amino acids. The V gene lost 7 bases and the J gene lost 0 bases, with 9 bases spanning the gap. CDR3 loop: CSATFMNTEAFF. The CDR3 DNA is TGCAGCGCCACCTTCATGAACACTGAAGCTTTCTTT.

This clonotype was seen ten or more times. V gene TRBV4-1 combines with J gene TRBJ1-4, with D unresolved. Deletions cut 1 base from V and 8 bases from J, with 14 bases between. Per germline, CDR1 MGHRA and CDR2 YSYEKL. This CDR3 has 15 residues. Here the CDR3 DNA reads TGCGCCAGCAGCCAAGCAGGCACCCTTAGGGAAAAACTGTTTTTT. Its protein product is CASSQAGTLREKLFF.

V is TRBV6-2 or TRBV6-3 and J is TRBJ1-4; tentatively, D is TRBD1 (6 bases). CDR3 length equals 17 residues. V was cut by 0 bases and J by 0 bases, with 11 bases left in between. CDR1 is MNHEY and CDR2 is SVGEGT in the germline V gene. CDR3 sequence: CASSYSIRDTTNEKLFF. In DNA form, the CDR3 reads TGTGCCAGCAGTTACTCGATTCGGGACACAACTAATGAAAAACTGTTTTTT.

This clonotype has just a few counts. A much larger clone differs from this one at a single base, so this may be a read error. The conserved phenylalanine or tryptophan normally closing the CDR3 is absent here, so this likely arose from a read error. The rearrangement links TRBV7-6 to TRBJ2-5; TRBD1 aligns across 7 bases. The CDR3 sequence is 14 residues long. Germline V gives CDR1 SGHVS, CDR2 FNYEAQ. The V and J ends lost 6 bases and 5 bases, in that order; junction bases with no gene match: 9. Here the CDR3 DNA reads TGTGCCAGCAGTGTCGCAGGGGGACCGGAGACCCAGTACCTC. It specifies CASSVAGGPETQYL.

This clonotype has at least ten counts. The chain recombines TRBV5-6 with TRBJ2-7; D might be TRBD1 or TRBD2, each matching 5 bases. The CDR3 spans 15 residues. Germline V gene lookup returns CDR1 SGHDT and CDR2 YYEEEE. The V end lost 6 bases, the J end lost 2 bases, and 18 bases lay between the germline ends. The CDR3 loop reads CASTILGTSTYEQYF. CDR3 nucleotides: TGTGCCAGCACCATCCTCGGGACGTCTACCTACGAGCAGTACTTC.

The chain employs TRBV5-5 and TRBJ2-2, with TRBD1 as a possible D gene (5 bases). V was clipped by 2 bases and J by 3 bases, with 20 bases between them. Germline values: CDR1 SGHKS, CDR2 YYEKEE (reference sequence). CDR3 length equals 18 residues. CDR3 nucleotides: TGTGCCAGCAGCTTACTGGCAGGGTTCGGTTATTACACCGGGGAGCTGTTTTTT. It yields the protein CASSLLAGFGYYTGELFF.

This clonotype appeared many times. In DNA form, the CDR3 reads TGTGTTGTGGGGAGATCCTACAATGAGCAGTTCTTC. Residues: CVVGRSYNEQFF. The V gene is TRBV6-6, the J gene TRBJ2-1, with D perhaps TRBD2 (5 bases). CDR3 length: 12 residues. Per germline, CDR1 MNHNY and CDR2 SVGAGI (reference sequence).

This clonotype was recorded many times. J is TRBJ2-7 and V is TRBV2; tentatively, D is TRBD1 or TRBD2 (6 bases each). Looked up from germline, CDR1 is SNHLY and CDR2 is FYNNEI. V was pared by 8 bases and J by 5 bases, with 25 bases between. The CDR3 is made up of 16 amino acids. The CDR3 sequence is CASRRGGTTGYHEQYF. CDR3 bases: TGTGCCAGCCGCCGAGGGGGGACGACAGGATACCACGAGCAGTACTTC.

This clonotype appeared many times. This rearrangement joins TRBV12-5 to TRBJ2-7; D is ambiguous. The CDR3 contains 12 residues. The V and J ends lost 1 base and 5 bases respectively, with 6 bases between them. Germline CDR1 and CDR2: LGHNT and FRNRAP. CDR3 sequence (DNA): TGTGCTAGTGGTTTGGGATGGGACGAGCAGTACTTC. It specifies CASGLGWDEQYF.

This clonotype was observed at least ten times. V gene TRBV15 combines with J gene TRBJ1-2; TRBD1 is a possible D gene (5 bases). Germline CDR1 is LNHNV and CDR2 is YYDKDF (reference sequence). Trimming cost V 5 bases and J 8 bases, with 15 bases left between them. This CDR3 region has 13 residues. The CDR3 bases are TGTGCCACCAGCCTCGTTCGGGGGAGGGGCTACACCTTC. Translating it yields CATSLVRGRGYTF.

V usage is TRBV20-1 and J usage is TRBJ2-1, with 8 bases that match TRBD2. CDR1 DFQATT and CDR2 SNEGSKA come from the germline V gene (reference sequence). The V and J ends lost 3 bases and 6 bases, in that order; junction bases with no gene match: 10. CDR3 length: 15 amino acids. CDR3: CSARGGAGGANEQFF. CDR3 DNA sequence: TGCAGTGCTAGGGGGGGGGCGGGGGGAGCCAATGAGCAGTTCTTC.

In DNA, the CDR3 is TGTGCCAGCAGCTCCCAGCAGGGGGCCAACGTCCTGACTTTC. It translates to CASSSQQGANVLTF. The chain combines TRBV7-2 with TRBJ2-6; D is undetermined. V was clipped by 4 bases and J by 4 bases, with 8 bases between them. This CDR3 is built from 14 residues. Germline V gene lookup returns CDR1 SGHTA and CDR2 FQGNSA.

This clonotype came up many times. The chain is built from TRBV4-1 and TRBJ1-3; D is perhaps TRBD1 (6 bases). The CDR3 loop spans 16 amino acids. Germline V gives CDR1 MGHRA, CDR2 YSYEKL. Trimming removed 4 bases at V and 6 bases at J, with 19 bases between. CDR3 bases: TGCGCCAGCAGCCCCGGGATCGGGGGCGGGGAAAACACCATATATTTT. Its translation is CASSPGIGGGENTIYF.

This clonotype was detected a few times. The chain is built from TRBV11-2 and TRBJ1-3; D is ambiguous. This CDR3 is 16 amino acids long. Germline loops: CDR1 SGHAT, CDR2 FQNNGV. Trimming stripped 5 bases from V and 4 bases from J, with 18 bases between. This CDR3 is CASSLSTAAVGNTIYF. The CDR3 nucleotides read TGTGCCAGCAGCCTATCGACGGCCGCCGTAGGAAACACCATATATTTT.

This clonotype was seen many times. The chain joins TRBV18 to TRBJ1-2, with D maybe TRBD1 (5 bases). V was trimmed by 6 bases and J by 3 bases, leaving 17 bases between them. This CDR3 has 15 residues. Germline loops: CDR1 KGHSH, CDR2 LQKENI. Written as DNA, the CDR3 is TGTGCCAGCTCCCCAAGAGGGGCGCTCGACTATGGCTACACCTTC. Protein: CASSPRGALDYGYTF.

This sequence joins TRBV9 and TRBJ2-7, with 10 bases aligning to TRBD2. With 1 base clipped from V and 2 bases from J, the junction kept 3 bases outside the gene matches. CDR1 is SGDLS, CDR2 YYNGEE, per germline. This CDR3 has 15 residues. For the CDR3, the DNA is TGTGCCAGCAGCGTAACTAGCGGGACCACCTACGAGCAGTACTTC. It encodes CASSVTSGTTYEQYF.

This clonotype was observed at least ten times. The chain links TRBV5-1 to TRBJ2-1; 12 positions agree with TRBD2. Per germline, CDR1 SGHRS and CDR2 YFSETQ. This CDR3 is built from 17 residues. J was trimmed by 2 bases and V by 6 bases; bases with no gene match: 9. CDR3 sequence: CASTEVGTSGPYNEQFF. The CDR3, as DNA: TGCGCCAGCACCGAGGTTGGGACTAGCGGGCCCTACAATGAGCAGTTCTTC.

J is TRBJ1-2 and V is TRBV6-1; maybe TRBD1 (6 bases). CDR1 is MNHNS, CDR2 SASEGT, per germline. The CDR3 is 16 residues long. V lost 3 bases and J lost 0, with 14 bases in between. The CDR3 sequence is CASSDPRQEANYGYTF. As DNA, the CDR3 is TGTGCCAGCAGTGACCCCCGACAGGAAGCTAACTATGGCTACACCTTC.

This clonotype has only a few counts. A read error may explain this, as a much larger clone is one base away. CDR3 protein: CSARDLQGLTEQFF. CDR3 DNA: TGCAGTGCTAGAGATCTACAGGGACTCACTGAGCAGTTCTTC. The chain uses TRBV20-1 and TRBJ2-1; D is perhaps TRBD1 or TRBD2 (6 bases each). With 0 bases removed from V and 9 bases from J, the gap between germline ends came to 15 bases. Germline values: CDR1 DFQATT, CDR2 SNEGSKA (reference sequence). This CDR3 is built from 14 residues.

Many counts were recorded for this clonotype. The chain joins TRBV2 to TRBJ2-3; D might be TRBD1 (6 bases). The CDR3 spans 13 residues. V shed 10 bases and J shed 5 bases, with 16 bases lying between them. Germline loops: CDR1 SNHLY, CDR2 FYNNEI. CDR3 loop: CANQGTFLDTQYF. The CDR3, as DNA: TGTGCCAACCAGGGGACGTTCCTAGATACGCAGTATTTT.

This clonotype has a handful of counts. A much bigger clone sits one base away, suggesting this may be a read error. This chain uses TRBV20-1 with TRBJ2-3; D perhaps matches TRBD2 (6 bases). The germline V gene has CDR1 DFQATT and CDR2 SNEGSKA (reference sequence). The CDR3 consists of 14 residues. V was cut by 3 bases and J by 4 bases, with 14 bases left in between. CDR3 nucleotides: TGCAGTGCTAGGGAGAGCGGGCTTTCAGATACGCAGTATTTT. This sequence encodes CSARESGLSDTQYF.

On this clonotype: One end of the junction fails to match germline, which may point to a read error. CDR3 bases: TGTGCTAGCAGCTTACAGATGAACACTGAAGCTTTCTTT. It translates to CASSLQMNTEAFF. The chain is built from TRBV7-7 and TRBJ1-1; D gene uncertain. Germline loops: CDR1 SSHAT, CDR2 FNYEAQ (reference sequence). This CDR3 has 13 residues.